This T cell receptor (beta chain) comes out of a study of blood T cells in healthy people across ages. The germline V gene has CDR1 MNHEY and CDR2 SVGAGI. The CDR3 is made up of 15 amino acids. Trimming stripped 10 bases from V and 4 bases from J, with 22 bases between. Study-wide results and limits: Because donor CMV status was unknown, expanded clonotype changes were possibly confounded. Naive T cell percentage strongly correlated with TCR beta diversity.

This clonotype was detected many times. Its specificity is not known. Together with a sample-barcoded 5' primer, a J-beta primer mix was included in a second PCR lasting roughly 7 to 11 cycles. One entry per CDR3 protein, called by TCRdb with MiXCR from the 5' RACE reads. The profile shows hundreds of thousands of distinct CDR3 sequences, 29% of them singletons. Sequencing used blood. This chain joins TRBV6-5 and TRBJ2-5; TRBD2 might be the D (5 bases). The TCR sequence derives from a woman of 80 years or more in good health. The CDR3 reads CATLRGIGKGETQYF. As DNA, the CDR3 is TGTGCCACCCTCCGGGGTATAGGTAAAGGAGAGACCCAGTACTTC.